The entry that follows covers one T cell receptor beta chain sequence. Its antigen is still unknown. The data were obtained in a study of T cells in Graves' hyperthyroidism and ophthalmopathy. Study context: Peripheral blood was taken when the disease was first diagnosed, before any treatment began.

Using RNA transcripts as the source, TCR beta CDR3 regions were amplified. RT-PCR in the first round (using the HTBI primer set) targeted the TCR CDR3. TCRdb re-called the multiplex PCR reads with MiXCR, one entry per CDR3 protein. This sample has about 280,000 distinct CDR3 sequences, with around 25% found just once. With V trimmed by 7 bases and J by 3 bases, 6 bases remained unmatched. CDR3 length equals 14 residues. Study results and caveats: Appearing also in blood were most of the thyroid clonotypes expanded above 0.001. Model-based prediction identified ophthalmopathy a median around 6.5 months prior to its onset.

Hyperthyroidism patients were newly diagnosed, had disease duration under 2 months, and were aged 18 to 65 years. This receptor was taken from a man aged 40-50 years with Graves' hyperthyroidism that later progressed to Graves' ophthalmopathy. The sequenced sample was blood. This chain links TRBV12-3 or TRBV12-4 with TRBJ1-2; 9 positions match TRBD1. The CDR3: CASTRTGEDYGYTF. CDR3 coding DNA: TGTGCCAGCACGAGGACAGGGGAGGACTATGGCTACACCTTC.